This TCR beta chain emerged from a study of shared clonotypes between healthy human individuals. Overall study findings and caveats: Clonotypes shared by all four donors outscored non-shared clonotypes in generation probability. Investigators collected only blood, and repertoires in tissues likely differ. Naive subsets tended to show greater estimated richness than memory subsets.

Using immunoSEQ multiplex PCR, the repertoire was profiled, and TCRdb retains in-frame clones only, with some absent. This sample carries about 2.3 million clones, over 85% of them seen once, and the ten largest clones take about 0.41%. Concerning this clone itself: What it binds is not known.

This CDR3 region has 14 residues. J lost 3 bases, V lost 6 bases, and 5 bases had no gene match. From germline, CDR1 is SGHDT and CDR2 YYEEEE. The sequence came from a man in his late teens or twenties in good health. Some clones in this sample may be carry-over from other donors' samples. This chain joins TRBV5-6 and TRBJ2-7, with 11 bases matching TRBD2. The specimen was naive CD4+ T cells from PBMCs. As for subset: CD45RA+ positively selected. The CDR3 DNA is TGTGCCAGCACCTCGGGGACTAGCGGCTACGAGCAGTACTTC. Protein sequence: CASTSGTSGYEQYF.